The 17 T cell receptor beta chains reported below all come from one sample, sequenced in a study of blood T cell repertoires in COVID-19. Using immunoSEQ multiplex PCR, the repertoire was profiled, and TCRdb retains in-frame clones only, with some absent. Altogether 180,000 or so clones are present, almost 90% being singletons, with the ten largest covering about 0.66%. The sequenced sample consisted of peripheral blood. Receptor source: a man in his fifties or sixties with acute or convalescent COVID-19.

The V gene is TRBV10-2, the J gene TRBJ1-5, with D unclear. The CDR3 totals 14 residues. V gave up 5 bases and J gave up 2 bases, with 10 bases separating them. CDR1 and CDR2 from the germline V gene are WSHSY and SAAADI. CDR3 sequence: CASSTGFGNQPQHF. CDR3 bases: TGCGCCAGCAGTACGGGGTTCGGCAATCAGCCCCAGCATTTT.

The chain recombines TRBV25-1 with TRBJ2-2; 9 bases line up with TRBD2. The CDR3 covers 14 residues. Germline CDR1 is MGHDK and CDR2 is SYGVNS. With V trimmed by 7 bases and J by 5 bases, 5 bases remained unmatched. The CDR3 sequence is CASTTRGGTGELFF. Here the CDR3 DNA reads TGTGCCAGCACAACGCGGGGGGGAACCGGGGAGCTGTTTTTT.

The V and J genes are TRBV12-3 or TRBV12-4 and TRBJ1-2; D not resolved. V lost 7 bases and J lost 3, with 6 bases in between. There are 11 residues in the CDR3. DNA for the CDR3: TGTGCCAGCACCATTTACTATGGCTACACCTTC. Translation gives CASTIYYGYTF.

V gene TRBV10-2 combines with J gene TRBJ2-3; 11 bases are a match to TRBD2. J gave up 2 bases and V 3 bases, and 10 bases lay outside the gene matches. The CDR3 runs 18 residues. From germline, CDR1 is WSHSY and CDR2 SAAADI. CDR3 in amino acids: CASSESLAGGINTDTQYF. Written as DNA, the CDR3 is TGCGCCAGCAGTGAAAGCTTAGCGGGGGGGATCAACACAGATACGCAGTATTTT.

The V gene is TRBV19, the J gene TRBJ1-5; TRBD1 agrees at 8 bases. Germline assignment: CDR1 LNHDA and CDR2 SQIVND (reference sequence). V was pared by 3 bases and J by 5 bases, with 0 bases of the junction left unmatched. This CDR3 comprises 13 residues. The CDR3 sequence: CASSMDRDQPQHF. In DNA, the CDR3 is TGTGCCAGTAGTATGGACAGGGATCAGCCCCAGCATTTT.

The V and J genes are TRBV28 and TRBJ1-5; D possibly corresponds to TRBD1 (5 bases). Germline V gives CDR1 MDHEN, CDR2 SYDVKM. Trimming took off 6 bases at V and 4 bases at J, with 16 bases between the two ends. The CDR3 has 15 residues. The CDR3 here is CASSLGHGPNQPQHF. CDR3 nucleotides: TGTGCCAGCAGCCTAGGACATGGGCCGAATCAGCCCCAGCATTTT.

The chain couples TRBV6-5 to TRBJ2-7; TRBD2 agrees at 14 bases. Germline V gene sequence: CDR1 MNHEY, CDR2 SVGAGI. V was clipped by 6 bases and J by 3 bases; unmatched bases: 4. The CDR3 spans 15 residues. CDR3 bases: TGTGCCAGCAGAGCCGGGACTAGCGGGAGCTACGAGCAGTACGTC. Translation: CASRAGTSGSYEQYV.

CDR3 sequence (DNA): TGCGCCAGCAGCTGGCTGGAGAACGGGGAGCTGTTTTTT. This encodes CASSWLENGELFF. The rearrangement links TRBV5-1 to TRBJ2-2; D ambiguous. There are 13 residues in the CDR3. V was cut by 3 bases and J by 7 bases, with 10 bases left in between. CDR1 and CDR2 from the germline V gene are SGHRS and YFSETQ.

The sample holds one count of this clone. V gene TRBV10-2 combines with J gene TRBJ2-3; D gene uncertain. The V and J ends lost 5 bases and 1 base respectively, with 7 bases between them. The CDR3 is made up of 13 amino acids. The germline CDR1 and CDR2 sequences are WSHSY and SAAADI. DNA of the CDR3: TGCGCCAGCAGTTCCCCCGGCACAGATACGCAGTATTTT. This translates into CASSSPGTDTQYF.

Here the CDR3 DNA reads TGTGCCAGTACTCAGGGGGCCTATGGAAACACCATATATTTT. Residues: CASTQGAYGNTIYF. The chain is built from TRBV19 and TRBJ1-3, with TRBD1 identical over 8 bases. This CDR3 has 14 amino acids. The ends lost 7 bases at V and 3 bases at J; junction bases unmatched: 5. Germline V lookup: CDR1 LNHDA, CDR2 SQIVND (reference sequence).

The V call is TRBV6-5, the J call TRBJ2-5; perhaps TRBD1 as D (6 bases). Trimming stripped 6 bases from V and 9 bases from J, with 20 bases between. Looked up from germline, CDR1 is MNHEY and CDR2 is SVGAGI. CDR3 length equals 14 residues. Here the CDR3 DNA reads TGTGCCAGCAGACCAACCACAGGGCCCGGGGCCCAGTACTTC. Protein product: CASRPTTGPGAQYF.

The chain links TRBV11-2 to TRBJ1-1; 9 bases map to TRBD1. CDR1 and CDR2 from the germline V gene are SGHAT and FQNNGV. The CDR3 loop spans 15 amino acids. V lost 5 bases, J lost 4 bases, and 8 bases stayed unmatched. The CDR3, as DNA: TGTGCCAGCAGCCCACAGGGGGCGAGGGGCACTGAAGCTTTCTTT. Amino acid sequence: CASSPQGARGTEAFF.

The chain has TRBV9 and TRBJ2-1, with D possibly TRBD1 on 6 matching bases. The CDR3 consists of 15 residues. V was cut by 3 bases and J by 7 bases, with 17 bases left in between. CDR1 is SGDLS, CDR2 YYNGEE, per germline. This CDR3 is CASSGGGRGQNEQFF. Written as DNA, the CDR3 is TGTGCCAGCAGCGGAGGGGGTCGAGGTCAAAATGAGCAGTTCTTC. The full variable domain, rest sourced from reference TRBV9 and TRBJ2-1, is DSGVTQTPKHLITATGQRVTLRCSPRSGDLSVYWYQQSLDQGLQFLIQYYNGEERAKGNILERFSAQQFPDLHSELNLSSLELGDSALYFCASSGGGRGQNEQFFGPGTRLTVL.

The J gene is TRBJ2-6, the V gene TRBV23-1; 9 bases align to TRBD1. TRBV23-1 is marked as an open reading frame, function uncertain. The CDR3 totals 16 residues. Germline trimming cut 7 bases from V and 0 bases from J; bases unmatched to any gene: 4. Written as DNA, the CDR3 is TGCGCCAGCAAGGACAGGGGTTGCTCTGGGGCCAACGTCCTGACTTTC. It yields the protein CASKDRGCSGANVLTF.

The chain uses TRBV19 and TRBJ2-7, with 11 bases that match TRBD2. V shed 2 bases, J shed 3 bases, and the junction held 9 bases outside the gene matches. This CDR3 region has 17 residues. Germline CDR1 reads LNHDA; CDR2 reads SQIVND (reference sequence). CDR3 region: CASSINSASGGFYEQYV. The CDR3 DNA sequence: TGTGCCAGTAGTATAAACTCTGCTAGCGGGGGGTTCTACGAGCAGTACGTC.

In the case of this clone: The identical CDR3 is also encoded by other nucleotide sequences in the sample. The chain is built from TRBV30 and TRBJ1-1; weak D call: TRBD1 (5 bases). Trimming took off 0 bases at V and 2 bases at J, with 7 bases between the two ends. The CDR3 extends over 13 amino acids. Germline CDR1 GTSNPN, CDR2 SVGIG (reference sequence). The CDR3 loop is CAWSVQGNTEAFF. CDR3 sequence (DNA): TGTGCCTGGAGTGTCCAGGGTAACACTGAAGCTTTCTTT.

As DNA, the CDR3 is TGTGCCAGCAGGACGGGACAGGGGTTTGGTGGCTACACCTTC. This gives the protein CASRTGQGFGGYTF. This chain joins TRBV2 and TRBJ1-2, with TRBD1 matching over 10 bases. The CDR3 runs 14 residues. Germline values: CDR1 SNHLY, CDR2 FYNNEI. The junction had 8 bases not matched to a gene; V was cut back by 6 bases and J by 7 bases.